These 22 T cell receptor beta chains came from one sample sequenced in a study of T cell responses to AZD1222 COVID-19 vaccine. TCRdb's table, derived via immunoSEQ multiplex PCR, lists solely in-frame clones and lacks some. This repertoire shows some 64,000 clones, around 75% found once; its top ten account for over 11%. The specimen was peripheral blood, collected on day 0 of AZD1222 vaccination. The source is an adult in good health.

The rearrangement links TRBV5-1 to TRBJ2-7; D perhaps matches TRBD2 (6 bases). This CDR3 spans 14 amino acids. V was pared by 5 bases and J by 6 bases, with 18 bases between. Germline V gene lookup returns CDR1 SGHRS and CDR2 YFSETQ. Here the CDR3 DNA reads TGCGCCAGCAGTAGCGGAAGAGGGCGAGCCGAGCAGTACTTC. Amino acids: CASSSGRGRAEQYF.

The gene calls are TRBV14 and TRBJ2-2; D unresolved. The ends were cut back, 4 bases at V and 7 bases at J, with 4 bases in the middle. Germline values: CDR1 SGHDN, CDR2 FVKESK. This CDR3 spans 11 amino acids. CDR3 region: CASSRGGELFF. CDR3 DNA: TGTGCCAGCAGCCGTGGCGGGGAGCTGTTTTTT.

This clone was recorded once. V usage is TRBV5-6 and J usage is TRBJ1-1, with D unclear. Germline V gene lookup returns CDR1 SGHDT and CDR2 YYEEEE. Trimming left V 0 bases short and J 4 bases short, with 10 bases between. The CDR3 sequence is 14 residues long. The CDR3 loop reads CASSLGRRGTEAFF. Written as DNA, the CDR3 is TGTGCCAGCAGCTTGGGGCGGCGGGGCACTGAAGCTTTCTTT.

This sequence joins TRBV7-2 and TRBJ2-7; the D is unclear. This CDR3 has 13 residues. CDR1 and CDR2 (germline): SGHTA, FQGNSA. V lost 2 bases to trimming and J lost 5 bases, with 10 bases between them. The CDR3 is CASSLSGPHEQYF. CDR3 bases: TGTGCCAGCAGCTTATCGGGTCCCCACGAGCAGTACTTC.

The rearrangement joins TRBV28 to TRBJ2-2, with 9 bases matching TRBD2. Germline CDR1 MDHEN, CDR2 SYDVKM. The CDR3 has 19 amino acids. The V and J ends lost 3 bases and 0 bases, in that order; junction bases with no gene match: 11. This CDR3 reads CASSFPGVSGGPNTGELFF. The CDR3 nucleotides are TGTGCCAGCAGTTTTCCTGGGGTCAGCGGGGGGCCGAACACCGGGGAGCTGTTTTTT.

V is TRBV6-5 and J is TRBJ1-5, with TRBD1 matching 8 bases. J gave up 5 bases and V 4 bases, and 10 bases lay outside the gene matches. From germline, CDR1 is MNHEY and CDR2 SVGAGI. The CDR3 extends over 16 amino acids. The CDR3 is CASSSGQGNGDQPQHF. The CDR3 nucleotides read TGTGCCAGCAGTTCCGGACAGGGTAACGGAGATCAGCCCCAGCATTTT.

This chain uses TRBV19 with TRBJ1-5; maybe TRBD1 (6 bases). Trimming shortened V by 10 bases and J by 5 bases, and 15 bases separated the two germline ends. CDR1 is LNHDA, CDR2 SQIVND, per germline (reference sequence). The CDR3 has 13 amino acids. The CDR3 DNA sequence: TGTGCCACCCAAGGCTACAGGGATCAGCCCCAGCATTTT. Protein: CATQGYRDQPQHF.

This sequence joins TRBV10-3 and TRBJ2-5; 11 bases match TRBD2. The CDR3 length is 14 residues. J gave up 3 bases and V 6 bases, and 3 bases lay outside the gene matches. Germline assignment: CDR1 ENHRY and CDR2 SYGVKD. This chain's CDR3 is CAIRGSGGEETQYF. The CDR3 nucleotides read TGTGCCATCAGGGGTAGCGGGGGGGAAGAGACCCAGTACTTC.

There are a few counts of this clone. The chain has TRBV19 and TRBJ1-6, with no clear D. Trimming took 4 bases from V and 10 from J, leaving 8 bases between them. CDR1 and CDR2 (germline): LNHDA, SQIVND (reference sequence). CDR3 length: 12 residues. The CDR3 protein is CASSNYASPLHF. The CDR3 coding sequence is TGTGCCAGTAGTAACTATGCATCACCCCTCCACTTT.

The gene calls are TRBV9 and TRBJ1-2; D is uncertain. The germline gives CDR1 SGDLS, CDR2 YYNGEE. This CDR3 spans 12 amino acids. The ends were cut back, 0 bases at V and 6 bases at J, with 6 bases in the middle. In nucleotides, the CDR3 is TGTGCCAGCAGCGTAGAAGGGAATGGCTACACCTTC. Amino acids: CASSVEGNGYTF.

The CDR3 DNA reads as TGTGCCAGCAGCTTATCGAAGGGATGGGATGGAAACACCATATATTTT. Translating it yields CASSLSKGWDGNTIYF. V usage is TRBV7-6 and J usage is TRBJ1-3; D gene uncertain. The CDR3 extends over 16 amino acids. Trimming cost V 2 bases and J 3 bases, with 14 bases left between them. CDR1 and CDR2 (germline): SGHVS, FNYEAQ.

V usage is TRBV19 and J usage is TRBJ1-1; a possible D gene is TRBD1 (5 bases). Trimming stripped 1 base from V and 7 bases from J, with 7 bases between. CDR3 length equals 12 residues. Germline lookup yields CDR1 LNHDA and CDR2 SQIVND (reference sequence). CDR3 residues: CASSIAGGEAFF. CDR3 coding DNA: TGTGCCAGTAGTATAGCGGGGGGTGAAGCTTTCTTT.

This chain uses TRBV20-1 with TRBJ2-7; 9 nucleotides match TRBD2. This CDR3 has 13 amino acids. V lost 3 bases and J lost 11; bases outside the gene matches: 11. Germline assignment: CDR1 DFQATT and CDR2 SNEGSKA (reference sequence). CDR3 nucleotides: TGCAGTGCTAGTCTAGCGGGAAATGCGGGGGAGTACTTC. It encodes CSASLAGNAGEYF.

V gene TRBV6-5 combines with J gene TRBJ2-7; D uncertain. This CDR3 has 13 residues. Trimming pared 0 bases from V and 0 bases from J, leaving 3 bases between. Germline V lookup: CDR1 MNHEY, CDR2 SVGAGI. The CDR3 coding sequence is TGTGCCAGCAGTTACTCTATCTCCTACGAGCAGTACTTC. Encoded protein: CASSYSISYEQYF.

This chain joins TRBV18 and TRBJ2-7, with D perhaps TRBD1 (5 bases). The CDR3 extends over 12 amino acids. The V end lost 6 bases, the J end lost 3 bases, and 9 bases lay between the germline ends. Germline-derived CDR1 and CDR2 are KGHSH and LQKENI. The CDR3 bases are TGTGCCAGCTCGGACATTAACTACGAGCAGTACTTC. Translation gives CASSDINYEQYF.

The J gene is TRBJ2-3, the V gene TRBV18; possible D gene TRBD2, 6 bases. The germline V gene has CDR1 KGHSH and CDR2 LQKENI. Deletions cut 7 bases from V and 6 bases from J, with 26 bases between. This CDR3 region has 17 residues. The CDR3 nucleotides are TGTGCCAGCTTCCCGGGGGTCCTTCAGGGTGAATCGGATACGCAGTATTTT. It yields the protein CASFPGVLQGESDTQYF.

The rearrangement uses TRBV6-5 and TRBJ2-2; TRBD2 is a possible D gene (5 bases). V dropped 8 bases and J dropped 5 bases, with 12 bases sitting between them. Germline CDR1 MNHEY, CDR2 SVGAGI. This CDR3 has 13 residues. Here the CDR3 DNA reads TGTGCCAGCTCCGGTGGGGAGACCGGGGAGCTGTTTTTT. Its translation is CASSGGETGELFF.

The chain links TRBV3-1 (or the pseudogene TRBV3-2) to TRBJ1-1; D perhaps matches TRBD1 (5 bases). V was pared by 3 bases and J by 3 bases, with 14 bases between. This CDR3 is 15 amino acids long. Germline CDR1 is LGHDT and CDR2 is YNNKEL (reference sequence). CDR3: CASSQNWGSDTEAFF. DNA of the CDR3: TGTGCCAGCAGCCAGAATTGGGGGTCGGACACTGAAGCTTTCTTT.

The J gene is TRBJ2-7, the V gene TRBV5-4, with 10 bases lining up with TRBD1. Germline values: CDR1 SGHNT, CDR2 YYREEE (reference sequence). J lost 3 bases, V lost 2 bases, and 2 bases had no gene match. The CDR3 sequence is 14 residues long. CDR3: CASSFGQGGYEQYF. CDR3 sequence (DNA): TGTGCCAGCAGCTTCGGACAGGGGGGCTACGAGCAGTACTTC.

The chain combines TRBV15 with TRBJ1-5; perhaps TRBD1 as D (5 bases). CDR1 and CDR2 (germline): LNHNV, YYDKDF (reference sequence). This CDR3 has 15 residues. With 0 bases removed from V and 5 bases from J, the gap between germline ends came to 11 bases. CDR3 DNA: TGTGCCACCAGCAGAGATGGGGGGACCCATCAGCCCCAGCATTTT. It encodes CATSRDGGTHQPQHF.

The CDR3 DNA reads TGTGCCAGCTCACCAGGTGCAGGGCGCCCTAATGAAAAACTGTTTTTT. This gives the protein CASSPGAGRPNEKLFF. This chain uses TRBV18 with TRBJ1-4; D is perhaps TRBD1 (5 bases). The V gene lost 2 bases and the J gene lost 3 bases, with 13 bases spanning the gap. The CDR3 is 16 residues long. Germline V gene sequence: CDR1 KGHSH, CDR2 LQKENI.

The chain combines TRBV16 with TRBJ2-7; 7 nucleotides match TRBD1. Germline assignment: CDR1 KGHSY and CDR2 FQNENV. V lost 1 base to trimming and J lost 2 bases; unmatched junction nucleotides: 8. The CDR3 runs to 16 residues. CDR3 sequence: CASSQWTTGSAYEQYF. CDR3 nucleotide sequence: TGTGCCAGCAGCCAATGGACGACAGGGTCCGCCTACGAGCAGTACTTC.